What follows describes a single T cell receptor beta chain. The source of the sample is a study of OX40 agonist ivuxolimab in advanced cancers. Study-wide context: The patients' treatment was ivuxolimab, an agonistic anti-OX40 (CD134) antibody. A diagnosis of hepatocellular carcinoma, melanoma, renal cell or head and neck cancer was present in dose-escalation patients.

Germline V gives CDR1 SGHRS, CDR2 YFSETQ. V was trimmed by 2 bases and J by 2 bases, leaving 9 bases between them. CDR3 length equals 14 residues. Generated by immunoSEQ multiplex PCR, the TCRdb table keeps only in-frame clones and is missing some. This sample carries tens of thousands of clones, nearly 90% of them seen once, and the ten largest clones take roughly 0.19%. The sequence came from an adult with an advanced solid tumor such as melanoma, head and neck, liver or kidney cancer. This material consisted of CD4+ or CD8+ T cells sorted from blood, taken in a trial of the OX40 agonist ivuxolimab. V and J are TRBV5-1 and TRBJ2-3; D is unresolved. The CDR3 bases are TGCGCCAGCAGCTTAGGCGGTTCCACAGATACGCAGTATTTT. It encodes CASSLGGSTDTQYF.